The TCR beta chain under discussion was sequenced for a study of T cell responses to AZD1222 COVID-19 vaccine (dated by TCRdb to about 2021). For the study in its entirety: AZD1222 recipients given second doses at about 4 weeks or at about 12 weeks were pooled, since spike-specific TCR depth and breadth were not found to differ between the two schedules. Trial participants were enrolled by age into 18-55, 56-69 and 70-plus year subgroups, with about 150, 28 and 57 TCR-sequenced participants respectively. TCR sequencing covered over 230 trial participants: 200 to 220 given two doses of AZD1222 and around 25 given two doses of MenACWY control vaccine.

Ends trimmed: V by 5 bases, J by 3 bases; bases unmatched to a gene: 5. The germline V gene (reference sequence) provides CDR1 MNHEY and CDR2 SMNVEV. The CDR3 sequence holds 15 residues, the cysteine and valine included. The retained sequence is limited to the CDR3, 45 bases, with the frame set at the first base. Summary of the overall study and its limitations: After two AZD1222 doses, both the breadth and the depth of spike-specific TCRs were significantly higher than at day 0 and than in MenACWY recipients. Reportedly, close to half of the unique spike-specific TCRs recognized epitopes lying outside the regions that are mutated in the B.1.351 and B.1.1.7 variants. Participants were mostly white British and included more females than males, and it was suggested by the authors that clonal diversity may have been underestimated. Because no day 14 peak-response samples were available, repertoires were characterized only after the peak T cell response. Only five to seven AZD1222 recipients were SARS-CoV-2 seropositive at baseline, limiting conclusions about previously exposed vaccinees. The whole spike protein was spanned by vaccine-associated CD4 TCRs, and dominant responses were seen in regions 160-218 and 743-854. In the small 56-69-year group, the increase in depth fell short of significance, most likely because of low power.

The CDR3 regions of human TCRbeta chains were analyzed by immunosequencing. The published analysis was carried out like this. TCRs in the repertoires were compared against a reference library of SARS-CoV-2-specific TCRs that had been generated with the MIRA antigen-specificity platform. Breadth meant the fraction of unique TCRs that were SARS-CoV-2-associated, whereas depth meant the fraction of total T cells that were SARS-CoV-2-associated. Using the MIRA data, every spike-specific TCR was mapped to the spike region that the TCR reacted to and assigned to either a CD4 or a CD8 class. Log10-transformed breadth and depth values were compared by one-way ANOVA with Sidak's multiple comparisons tests. In its TCRdb copy, this immuneACCESS table keeps in-frame sequences only and misses some clones. Where compared with another copy, unresolved V genes explain less than half of these, and the others have no known cause. V and J calls plus clone size are reproduced from that table; the DNA served to infer D and trimming. A total of approximately 150,000 clones appear in this sample, approximately 94% of them only once. Around 1.3% of the sample lies in the top ten.

Details on this clone: It has no known antigen specificity. No much larger clonotype is one base removed from it; base qualities were not supplied.

The sample's time point label is to be understood as: baseline before first vaccination. Vaccinee samples were obtained from the UK trials COV001 and COV002, which included a single-blind randomized controlled phase 2/3 trial of AZD1222 (ChAdOx1 nCoV-19) in healthy adults. For TCRbeta chain sequencing, PBMC samples were collected from trial participants at day 0 and at day 28 after the second dose. The rearranged segments are TRBV27 and TRBJ2-7; TRBD2 agrees with 12 junctional bases. This clonotype originated in an adult in good health. Material: peripheral blood, obtained on day 0 of AZD1222 vaccination. The CDR3 amino acid sequence is: CASSHGLAGNYEQYV. The nucleotide sequence is TGTGCCAGCAGTCACGGACTAGCGGGAAACTACGAGCAGTACGTC.